This TCR beta chain was captured in a study of cytomegalovirus exposure and HLA in healthy donors. PCR employed 60 Vbeta and 13 Jbeta primers. As handled by the study authors: The count from a later analysis was about 80 million unique TCR beta chains, 9.5 million to 11 million of them shared. Generated by immunoSEQ multiplex PCR, the TCRdb table keeps only in-frame clones and is missing some. V, J and clone size are those of that table, while D and trimming were read from the DNA. The sample contains under 250,000 clones, more than 60% of which appear only once. Trimming stripped 1 base from V and 0 bases from J, with 3 bases between. Germline CDR1 and CDR2: LNHNV and YYDKDF (reference sequence). The CDR3 length is 14 residues.

Sequencing input: PBMCs. This chain links TRBV15 with TRBJ1-4; D is uncertain. The source is a man between 50 and 59 years old in good health and CMV-seronegative. The CDR3 DNA reads as TGTGCCACCAGCAGAGGAGCAACTAATGAAAAACTGTTTTTT. Translation gives CATSRGATNEKLFF.